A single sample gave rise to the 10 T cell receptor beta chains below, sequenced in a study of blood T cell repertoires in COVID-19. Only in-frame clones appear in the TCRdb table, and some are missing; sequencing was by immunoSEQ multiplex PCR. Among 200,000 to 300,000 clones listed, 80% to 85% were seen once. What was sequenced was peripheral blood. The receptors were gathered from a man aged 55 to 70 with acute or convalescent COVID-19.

In DNA, the CDR3 is TGTGCCAGCAGATTAACAGGGAGCTATAATTCACCCCTCCACTTT. Amino acid sequence: CASRLTGSYNSPLHF. The chain is built from TRBV2 and TRBJ1-6, with D possibly matching TRBD1 (6 bases). The CDR3 totals 15 residues. The germline V gene has CDR1 SNHLY and CDR2 FYNNEI. The germline V and J ends were trimmed by 6 bases and 3 bases, with 12 bases remaining between them.

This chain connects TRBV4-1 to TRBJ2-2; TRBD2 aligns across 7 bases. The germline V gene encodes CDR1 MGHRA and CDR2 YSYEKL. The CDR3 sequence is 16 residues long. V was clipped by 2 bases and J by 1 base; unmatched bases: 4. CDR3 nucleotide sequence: TGCGCCAGCAGCCAACGGGGGGTTGGGAACACCGGGGAGCTGTTTTTT. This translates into CASSQRGVGNTGELFF.

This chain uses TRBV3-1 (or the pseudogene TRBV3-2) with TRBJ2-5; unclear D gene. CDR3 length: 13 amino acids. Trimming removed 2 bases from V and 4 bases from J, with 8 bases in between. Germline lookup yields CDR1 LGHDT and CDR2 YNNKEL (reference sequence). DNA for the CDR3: TGTGCCAGCAGCCAAATGGTCGGAGAGACCCAGTACTTC. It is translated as CASSQMVGETQYF.

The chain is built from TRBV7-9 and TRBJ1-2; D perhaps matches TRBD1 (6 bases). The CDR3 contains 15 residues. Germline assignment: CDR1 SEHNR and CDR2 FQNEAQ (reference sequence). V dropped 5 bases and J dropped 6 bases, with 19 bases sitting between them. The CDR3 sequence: CASSPRSGGPDGYTF. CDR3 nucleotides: TGTGCCAGCAGCCCCAGATCGGGGGGGCCGGATGGCTACACCTTC.

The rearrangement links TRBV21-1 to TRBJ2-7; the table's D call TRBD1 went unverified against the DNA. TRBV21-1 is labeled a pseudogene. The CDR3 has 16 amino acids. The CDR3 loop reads CASSPTPGQGIYEQYF. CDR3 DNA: TGTGCCAGCAGCCCAACCCCTGGACAGGGGATTTACGAGCAGTACTTC.

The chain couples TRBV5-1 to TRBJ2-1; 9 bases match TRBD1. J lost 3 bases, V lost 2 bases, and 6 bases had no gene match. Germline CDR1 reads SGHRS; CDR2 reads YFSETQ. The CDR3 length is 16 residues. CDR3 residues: CASSFHNRGLYNEQFF. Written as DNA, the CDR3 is TGCGCCAGCAGCTTTCATAACAGGGGGCTCTACAATGAGCAGTTCTTC.

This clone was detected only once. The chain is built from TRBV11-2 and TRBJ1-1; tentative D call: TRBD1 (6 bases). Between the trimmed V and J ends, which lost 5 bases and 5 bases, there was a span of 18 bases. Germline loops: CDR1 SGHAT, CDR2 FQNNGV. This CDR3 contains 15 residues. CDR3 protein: CASSLGTPRRTEAFF. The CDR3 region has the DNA TGTGCCAGCAGCCTCGGGACACCACGTCGGACTGAAGCTTTCTTT.

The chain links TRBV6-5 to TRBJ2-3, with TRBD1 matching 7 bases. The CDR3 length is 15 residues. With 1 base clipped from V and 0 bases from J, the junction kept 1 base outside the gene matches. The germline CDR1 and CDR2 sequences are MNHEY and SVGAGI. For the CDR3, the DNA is TGTGCCAGCAGTTACTGGGGACAGAGCACAGATACGCAGTATTTT. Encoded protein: CASSYWGQSTDTQYF.

The CDR3 loop is CASSPPTSRPEQFF. In DNA form, the CDR3 reads TGTGCCAGCTCACCTCCGACTAGCCGTCCTGAGCAGTTCTTC. The chain is built from TRBV18 and TRBJ2-1; 7 bases are a match to TRBD2. This CDR3 comprises 14 residues. Per germline, CDR1 KGHSH and CDR2 LQKENI. The V gene end was trimmed by 3 bases and the J gene end by 9 bases; junction bases not matched to a gene: 8. The full variable domain, rest sourced from reference TRBV18 and TRBJ2-1, is NAGVMQNPRHLVRRRGQEARLRCSPMKGHSHVYWYRQLPEEGLKFMVYLQKENIIDESGMPKERFSAEFPKEGPSILRIQQVVRGDSAAYFCASSPPTSRPEQFFGPGTRLTVL.

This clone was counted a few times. As DNA, the CDR3 is TGTGCCAGCAGCCAAGCTCGACAGGGAGTTCAGCCCCAGCATTTT. Translated, it gives CASSQARQGVQPQHF. This chain connects TRBV4-2 to TRBJ1-5, with 7 bases aligning to TRBD1. The CDR3 extends over 15 amino acids. The ends lost 1 base at V and 6 bases at J; junction bases unmatched: 6. Looked up from germline, CDR1 is LGHNA and CDR2 is YNFKEQ.